This T cell receptor beta chain originates from a study of cytomegalovirus exposure and HLA in healthy donors. The PCR made use of 60 Vbeta and 13 Jbeta primers. Only in-frame clones appear in the TCRdb table, and some are missing; sequencing was by immunoSEQ multiplex PCR. Of some 70,000 clones in the sample, approximately 78% are singletons; the top ten hold 5% to 8.5%. In the case of this clone: Antigen: not known.

Broader study findings: In a later analysis, at a false discovery rate of 0.05, 15,000 to 20,000 TCR beta sequences were associated with HLA alleles.

The sequence derives from a human donor in good health. Material: PBMCs.

CDR3 DNA sequence: TGCGCCACCCTCACACAGGGGGTGGCTACGCAGTATTTT. Translated: CATLTQGVATQYF. The chain recombines TRBV5-1 with TRBJ2-3; 8 positions match TRBD1. The CDR3 contains 13 residues. The V gene's germline CDR1 is SGHRS and CDR2 YFSETQ. The ends lost 9 bases at V and 8 bases at J; junction bases unmatched: 11. Using reference TRBV5-1 and TRBJ2-3 for the parts outside the CDR3, the full variable domain is KAGVTQTPRYLIKTRGQQVTLSCSPISGHRSVSWYQQTPGQGLQFLFEYFSETQRNKGNFPGRFSGRQFSNSRSEMNVSTLELGDSALYLCATLTQGVATQYFGPGTRLTVL.